These T cell receptor beta chains were read from a single sample in a study of blood T cell repertoires in COVID-19. Using immunoSEQ multiplex PCR, the repertoire was profiled, and TCRdb retains in-frame clones only, with some absent. In the table there are 190,000 or so clones, 70% to 90% of which are singletons. Material: PBMCs or T cells enriched from blood (not recorded which). These receptors were collected from a woman aged 30 to 39 who had been exposed to COVID-19. CDR3s include the opening cysteine and the closing phenylalanine or tryptophan. The order of the fields is clone size, V gene, D gene, J gene, CDR3 protein, CDR3 DNA. The D gene is left open where the match is weak. Size tells how often a clone was seen (once, few, many) or the class of an expanded clone, and some rows leave it out.

.	TRBV9	TRBD1	TRBJ1-6	CASSVALSGGVRNSPLHF	TGTGCCAGCAGCGTAGCCCTCTCAGGGGGCGTGAGGAATTCACCCCTCCACTTT
.	TRBV30	.	TRBJ1-6	CAWSRRAGGIPLHF	TGTGCCTGGAGTCGCCGAGCCGGGGGAATTCCCCTCCACTTT
once	TRBV12-3/TRBV12-4	.	TRBJ1-1	CASSGNTEAFF	TGTGCCAGCAGCGGGAACACTGAAGCTTTCTTT
once	TRBV2	.	TRBJ2-6	CASCLGGVGSGANVLTF	TGTGCCAGCTGTCTGGGGGGAGTTGGGTCTGGGGCCAACGTCCTGACTTTC
.	TRBV5-1	.	TRBJ1-2	CASSPGEYGYTF	TGCGCCAGCAGTCCGGGGGAGTATGGCTACACCTTC
.	TRBV7-2	TRBD1	TRBJ1-5	CASSLRTGSLNQPQHF	TGTGCCAGCAGCCTCCGGACAGGCTCCCTAAATCAGCCCCAGCATTTT
.	TRBV29-1	.	TRBJ1-3	CSATGLSGNTIYF	TGCAGCGCAACAGGGTTATCTGGAAACACCATATATTTT
.	TRBV19	TRBD1	TRBJ1-2	CASSRRDRGYYGYTF	TGTGCCAGTAGCCGCCGGGACAGGGGTTACTATGGCTACACCTTC
.	TRBV19	.	TRBJ1-2	CASSIDYGIDGYTF	TGTGCCAGTAGTATAGATTACGGGATAGATGGCTACACCTTC
.	TRBV29-1	.	TRBJ1-2	CSVPKEARYGYTF	TGCAGCGTTCCCAAGGAGGCCCGGTATGGCTACACCTTC
many	TRBV7-9	.	TRBJ2-7	CASSRGQFYEQYF	TGTGCCAGCAGCCGCGGACAGTTCTACGAGCAGTACTTC
.	TRBV2	.	TRBJ2-3	CASSEAPSTDTQYF	TGTGCCAGCAGTGAAGCTCCTAGCACAGATACGCAGTATTTT
.	TRBV9	TRBD1	TRBJ2-3	CASSPPGTGDTDTQYF	TGTGCCAGCAGCCCCCCGGGGACAGGGGACACAGATACGCAGTATTTT
.	TRBV3-1/TRBV3-2	TRBD1	TRBJ1-4	CASSQGGQMIEKLFF	TGTGCCAGCAGCCAAGGGGGACAGATGATTGAAAAACTGTTTTTT
.	TRBV29-1	TRBD1	TRBJ1-1	CRDETGMNTEAFF	TGCAGAGATGAGACAGGGATGAACACTGAAGCTTTCTTT
.	TRBV18	.	TRBJ2-3	CASSLRAGRTDTQYF	TGTGCCAGCTCACTCCGGGCAGGGAGGACAGATACGCAGTATTTT
.	TRBV15	.	TRBJ1-5	CATSRGSRGRGEPQHF	TGTGCCACCAGCAGAGGTAGTAGGGGCAGGGGAGAGCCCCAGCATTTT